Presented here are 28 T cell receptor beta chains from one specimen sequenced in a study of T-cell reconstitution after alpha-beta-depleted transplantation in children. Unique molecular identifiers featured in how the TCRbeta library was prepared. MiXCR, applied by TCRdb to the PCR reads, yields one record per CDR3 protein. The sample includes 300,000 to 400,000 distinct CDR3 sequences, roughly 15% of them seen just once. This sample comprised PBMCs, mostly from graft donor cells, obtained 360 days after TCRalphabeta/CD19-depleted stem cell transplant. These receptors were taken from a male patient aged 2 to 9 who had a stem cell transplant for acute lymphoblastic leukemia, so the T cells may come from the graft donor.

This clonotype has ten or more counts. The chain carries TRBV7-2 and TRBJ2-5, with unresolved D. Germline CDR1 SGHTA, CDR2 FQGNSA. The CDR3 consists of 13 residues. Trimming left V 2 bases short and J 1 base short, with 5 bases between. This CDR3 reads CASSLSVQETQYF. The CDR3 DNA is TGTGCCAGCAGCTTATCAGTCCAAGAGACCCAGTACTTC.

This clonotype appeared a single time. This chain connects TRBV20-1 to TRBJ2-1; D remains unclear. CDR3 length: 11 amino acids. Trimming took off 2 bases at V and 6 bases at J, with 5 bases between the two ends. Germline loops: CDR1 DFQATT, CDR2 SNEGSKA (reference sequence). Written as DNA, the CDR3 is TGCAGTGCTAGATTCGTCAATGAGCAGTTCTTC. Its translation is CSARFVNEQFF.

The chain has TRBV28 and TRBJ2-4, with D perhaps assigned TRBD1 or TRBD2 (6 bases each). CDR1 and CDR2 (germline): MDHEN, SYDVKM. Deletions cut 2 bases from V and 0 bases from J, with 17 bases between. The CDR3 extends over 18 amino acids. The CDR3 here is CASSLRGAGQLAKNIQYF. The CDR3 region has the DNA TGTGCCAGCAGTTTAAGGGGGGCGGGACAACTAGCCAAAAACATTCAGTACTTC. Full variable domain (missing parts from reference TRBV28 and TRBJ2-4): DVKVTQSSRYLVKRTGEKVFLECVQDMDHENMFWYRQDPGLGLRLIYFSYDVKMKEKGDIPEGYSVSREKKERFSLILESASTNQTSMYLCASSLRGAGQLAKNIQYFGAGTRLSVL.

The chain recombines TRBV6-5 with TRBJ2-1; D is perhaps TRBD1 (5 bases). The CDR3 extends over 19 amino acids. V was pared by 0 bases and J by 0 bases, with 18 bases between. CDR1 is MNHEY and CDR2 is SVGAGI in the germline V gene. The CDR3 is CASSYSRIAGKSSYNEQFF. CDR3 in DNA: TGTGCCAGCAGTTACTCGAGGATTGCAGGGAAAAGCTCCTACAATGAGCAGTTCTTC.

This clonotype was observed at least ten times. The gene calls are TRBV7-9 and TRBJ1-2; D ambiguous. Per germline, CDR1 SEHNR and CDR2 FQNEAQ (reference sequence). The V gene lost 3 bases and the J gene lost 2 bases, with 1 base spanning the gap. This CDR3 contains 11 residues. In DNA form, the CDR3 reads TGTGCCAGCAGCTTGAACTATGGCTACACCTTC. This sequence encodes CASSLNYGYTF.

The chain recombines TRBV7-8 with TRBJ2-1; 10 nucleotides align to TRBD1. Per germline, CDR1 SGHVS and CDR2 FQNEAQ. J was trimmed by 6 bases and V by 5 bases; bases with no gene match: 7. The CDR3 contains 15 residues. CDR3: CASSLGTGVGNEQFF. The CDR3 nucleotides are TGTGCCAGCAGCCTCGGGACAGGGGTGGGCAATGAGCAGTTCTTC.

V and J are TRBV19 and TRBJ2-3; no definite D call. Between the trimmed V and J ends, which lost 6 bases and 6 bases, there was a span of 10 bases. Germline V gene sequence: CDR1 LNHDA, CDR2 SQIVND (reference sequence). The CDR3 is made up of 12 amino acids. The CDR3 coding sequence is TGTGCCAGTAGCCGACGTTGGGATACGCAGTATTTT. Encoded protein: CASSRRWDTQYF. Complete variable domain (other parts from reference TRBV19 and TRBJ2-3): DGGITQSPKYLFRKEGQNVTLSCEQNLNHDAMYWYRQDPGQGLRLIYYSQIVNDFQKGDIAEGYSVSREKKESFPLTVTSAQKNPTAFYLCASSRRWDTQYFGPGTRLTVL.

In this sample, this clonotype turned up a few times. The V gene is TRBV11-3, the J gene TRBJ2-3, with 8 bases fitting TRBD1. Looked up from germline, CDR1 is SGHNT and CDR2 is YENEEA. The trim removed 4 bases at V and 6 bases at J, leaving 6 bases unmatched. The length of the CDR3 is 14 residues. Written as DNA, the CDR3 is TGTGCCAGCAGCTCGACAGGGGATGTGGATACGCAGTATTTT. Its translation: CASSSTGDVDTQYF.

This clonotype has at least ten counts. V gene TRBV4-1 combines with J gene TRBJ2-2; the D is unclear. V gave up 6 bases and J gave up 7 bases, with 21 bases separating them. Germline loops: CDR1 MGHRA, CDR2 YSYEKL. The CDR3 consists of 16 residues. This CDR3 reads CASRLMSHAIVGELFF. CDR3 coding DNA: TGCGCCAGCAGACTAATGTCACATGCGATAGTCGGGGAGCTGTTTTTT.

V and J are TRBV9 and TRBJ2-1; D is tentatively TRBD1 or TRBD2 (5 bases each). The V end lost 0 bases, the J end lost 10 bases, and 17 bases lay between the germline ends. CDR3 length equals 15 residues. From germline, CDR1 is SGDLS and CDR2 YYNGEE. In DNA, the CDR3 is TGTGCCAGCAGCGTAGCTCGTGGCCCGGGGCCAGAGCAGTTCTTC. This translates into CASSVARGPGPEQFF. The whole variable domain, filled in from reference TRBV9 and TRBJ2-1, reads DSGVTQTPKHLITATGQRVTLRCSPRSGDLSVYWYQQSLDQGLQFLIQYYNGEERAKGNILERFSAQQFPDLHSELNLSSLELGDSALYFCASSVARGPGPEQFFGPGTRLTVL.

This clonotype was seen more than once but under ten times. The chain recombines TRBV28 with TRBJ2-1; 8 bases match TRBD2. V shed 7 bases, J shed 0 bases, and the junction held 5 bases outside the gene matches. CDR1 is MDHEN, CDR2 SYDVKM, per germline. This CDR3 contains 15 residues. The DNA of the CDR3 is TGTGCCAGCAAGGAGACTAGCGCCTCCTACAATGAGCAGTTCTTC. Protein: CASKETSASYNEQFF.

The chain has TRBV3-1 and TRBJ2-7; D might be TRBD1 (6 bases). The V gene's germline CDR1 is LGHDT and CDR2 YNNKEL (reference sequence). V was shortened by 2 bases and J by 3 bases, with 20 bases between the two germline ends. CDR3 length equals 17 residues. The CDR3 reads CASSQYPPGEEGYEQYF. CDR3 in DNA: TGTGCCAGCAGCCAATACCCCCCAGGGGAAGAGGGCTACGAGCAGTACTTC.

This clonotype was picked up a small number of times. The rearrangement joins TRBV28 to TRBJ2-7, with TRBD2 identical over 7 bases. Germline CDR1 is MDHEN and CDR2 is SYDVKM. V trimming: 4 bases; J trimming: 6 bases; junction bases outside the gene matches: 12. The CDR3 loop spans 15 amino acids. The CDR3 region is CASSSRLAIGSEQYF. CDR3 nucleotide sequence: TGTGCCAGCAGTTCTAGACTAGCAATAGGGTCCGAGCAGTACTTC.

This clonotype was seen only a few times. V and J are TRBV12-3 or TRBV12-4 and TRBJ2-7, with D possibly TRBD2 on 6 matching bases. The CDR3 runs 16 residues. V lost 1 base and J lost 3, with 16 bases in between. CDR3 in amino acids: CASSLGSGTPIYEQYF. Here the CDR3 DNA reads TGTGCCAGCAGTTTAGGGTCGGGGACTCCGATCTACGAGCAGTACTTC.

This clonotype has a handful of counts. This chain links TRBV4-3 with TRBJ2-1; D tentatively fits TRBD1 or TRBD2 (5 bases each). The CDR3 covers 16 residues. Trimming cost V 0 bases and J 9 bases, with 18 bases left between them. CDR1 is LGHNA, CDR2 YSLEER, per germline. The DNA for the CDR3 is TGCGCCAGCAGCCAAGATAAGTTGGGACCCTCCTCTGAGCAGTTCTTC. This encodes CASSQDKLGPSSEQFF.

J is TRBJ2-5 and V is TRBV28; D is unresolved. Trimming cost V 5 bases and J 4 bases, with 23 bases left between them. The CDR3 is made up of 17 amino acids. The V gene's germline CDR1 is MDHEN and CDR2 SYDVKM. The CDR3 DNA is TGTGCCAGCAGTCCAACCGTAAGGCCTCTAAGGCGAGAGACCCAGTACTTC. Its translation: CASSPTVRPLRRETQYF.

This clonotype was seen a handful of times. The chain is built from TRBV5-6 and TRBJ2-7; D unclear. CDR1 and CDR2 from the germline V gene are SGHDT and YYEEEE. V was shortened by 0 bases and J by 9 bases, with 16 bases between the two germline ends. The CDR3 has 14 amino acids. CDR3 amino acids: CASSLGTTNLGQYF. For the CDR3, the DNA is TGTGCCAGCAGCTTGGGGACGACCAACCTAGGGCAGTACTTC.

This clonotype was seen repeatedly, ten times or more. Written as DNA, the CDR3 is TGTGCCAGCAGGGTCCGGGAGTATAGCAATCAGCCCCAGCATTTT. It is translated as CASRVREYSNQPQHF. This rearrangement joins TRBV6-5 to TRBJ1-5, with D hard to call. CDR1 MNHEY and CDR2 SVGAGI come from the germline V gene. There are 15 residues in the CDR3. Between the trimmed V and J ends, which lost 6 bases and 0 bases, there was a span of 12 bases.

This clonotype was seen a handful of times. The genes are TRBV4-3 and TRBJ2-7; D is uncertain. Germline CDR1 reads LGHNA; CDR2 reads YSLEER. The CDR3 loop spans 14 amino acids. The V and J ends lost 0 bases and 4 bases respectively, with 10 bases between them. The CDR3 region is CASSQDFSAYEQYF. CDR3 coding DNA: TGCGCCAGCAGCCAAGATTTCTCAGCTTACGAGCAGTACTTC.

The CDR3 region has the DNA TGTGCCAGCAGTTACTCGGGTTCTTCTCATTACGAGCAGTACTTC. Translated, it gives CASSYSGSSHYEQYF. The chain links TRBV6-5 to TRBJ2-7; D unresolved. This CDR3 comprises 15 residues. Deletions cut 0 bases from V and 4 bases from J, with 13 bases between. Germline CDR1 reads MNHEY; CDR2 reads SVGAGI.

This clonotype was seen more than once but under ten times. The chain joins TRBV12-3 or TRBV12-4 to TRBJ1-1; 10 bases align to TRBD1. V lost 1 base, J lost 5 bases, and 10 bases stayed unmatched. The CDR3 extends over 17 amino acids. The CDR3 sequence is CASSLGPGQGRVTEAFF. CDR3 sequence (DNA): TGTGCCAGCAGTTTAGGACCGGGACAGGGGCGGGTGACTGAAGCTTTCTTT.

This clonotype has just a few counts. J is TRBJ2-7 and V is TRBV7-2; D gene ambiguous. Germline values: CDR1 SGHTA, CDR2 FQGNSA. The CDR3 spans 13 residues. Deletions cut 6 bases from V and 3 bases from J, with 12 bases between. Written as DNA, the CDR3 is TGTGCCAGCAGAATGACCGGGTACTACGAGCAGTACTTC. Its protein is CASRMTGYYEQYF.

This clonotype showed up just a few times. The V gene is TRBV28, the J gene TRBJ2-6; D gene unclear. The ends were cut back, 1 base at V and 2 bases at J, with 3 bases in the middle. This CDR3 contains 14 residues. CDR1 and CDR2 from the germline V gene are MDHEN and SYDVKM. CDR3 sequence reads: CASSLLAGANVLTF. Here the CDR3 DNA reads TGTGCCAGCAGTTTATTAGCTGGGGCCAACGTCCTGACTTTC.

The chain couples TRBV28 to TRBJ2-5, with D possibly called TRBD1 or TRBD2 (5 bases each). The CDR3 runs to 16 residues. The germline V gene has CDR1 MDHEN and CDR2 SYDVKM. V was trimmed by 2 bases and J by 5 bases, leaving 18 bases between them. The CDR3: CASSLEAGLRGETQYF. In nucleotides, the CDR3 is TGTGCCAGCAGTTTAGAGGCAGGGCTGCGAGGGGAGACCCAGTACTTC.

This clonotype was found many times. The junction departs from germline at one end; a sequencing error may be responsible. The V and J genes are TRBV12-3 or TRBV12-4 and TRBJ2-1; 9 bases fit TRBD2. This CDR3 has 17 amino acids. The CDR3 region is CASSPPLAGVSHNEQFF. In DNA form, the CDR3 reads TGTGCCAGCAGTCCCCCCTTAGCGGGAGTCTCCCACAATGAGCAGTTCTTC.

The rearrangement joins TRBV7-2 to TRBJ2-7; D unresolved. There are 12 residues in the CDR3. The germline V gene encodes CDR1 SGHTA and CDR2 FQGNSA. Deletions cut 3 bases from V and 3 bases from J, with 6 bases between. The CDR3 DNA follows: TGTGCCAGCAGCTTGATAAGCTACGAGCAGTACTTC. It is translated as CASSLISYEQYF.

The sample holds many counts of this clonotype. V is TRBV29-1 and J is TRBJ2-1; TRBD2 agrees at 8 bases. CDR3 length: 16 residues. Looked up from germline, CDR1 is SQVTM and CDR2 is ANQGSEA. With V trimmed by 4 bases and J by 4 bases, 12 bases remained unmatched. As DNA, the CDR3 is TGCAGCGTTGCGTCGATGGTCGGGACTAGATACAATGAGCAGTTCTTC. It specifies CSVASMVGTRYNEQFF.

There are many counts of this clonotype. V is TRBV12-3 or TRBV12-4 and J is TRBJ2-7, with D perhaps TRBD1 (6 bases). The CDR3 runs to 15 residues. V was clipped by 1 base and J by 1 base, with 11 bases between them. In DNA form, the CDR3 reads TGTGCCAGCAGTTTAGGGGTTAGGGGGTCCTACGAGCAGTACTTC. Its protein is CASSLGVRGSYEQYF.